The rows below give T cell receptor beta chains drawn from one sample of a study of CD8 T cells in Susac syndrome. TCRdb itself ran the immunoSEQ multiplex PCR reads through MiXCR, one entry per CDR3 protein. This table has approximately 94,000 distinct CDR3 sequences, around 96% appearing once. The sample comprised CD8+ T cells from PBMCs. The receptors derive from a human donor with Susac syndrome. Each CDR3 is given with its conserved first and last residue. D genes are given only for firm matches. A clone size is listed for some rows: how often the clone was seen (once, few, many), or a class if it is expanded.

size | D | J | V | CDR3 | DNA
- | - | TRBJ2-3 | TRBV15 | CATSPGPDTYTDTQYF | TGTGCCACCAGCCCCGGCCCCGATACCTACACAGATACGCAGTATTTT
- | - | TRBJ2-1 | TRBV12-2 | CASRLAWCNAAQSSYNEQFF | TGTGCAAGTCGCTTAGCGTGGTGTAACGCGGCCCAAAGCTCCTACAATGAGCAGTTCTTC
- | - | TRBJ1-2 | TRBV25-1 | CASSEGSVNYGYTF | TGTGCCAGCAGTGAAGGCTCCGTCAACTATGGCTACACCTTC
- | - | TRBJ2-1 | TRBV6-5 | CASSRGWFDEQFF | TGTGCCAGCAGCAGGGGTTGGTTCGATGAGCAGTTCTTC
- | - | TRBJ2-7 | TRBV20-1 | CSARERGQNFYEQYF | TGCAGTGCTAGAGAGCGGGGGCAGAATTTCTACGAGCAGTACTTC
- | - | TRBJ2-1 | TRBV25-1 | CASSFRWGEQFF | TGTGCCAGCAGTTTTAGATGGGGCGAGCAGTTCTTC
- | TRBD1 | TRBJ2-1 | TRBV2 | CASSHRGPYNEQFF | TGTGCCAGCAGTCACAGGGGGCCCTACAATGAGCAGTTCTTC
- | - | TRBJ2-3 | TRBV27 | CASRESTDTQYF | TGTGCCAGCAGGGAGAGCACAGATACGCAGTATTTT
- | - | TRBJ2-7 | TRBV7-9 | CASSSRGNYEQYF | TGTGCCAGCAGCTCACGGGGCAACTACGAGCAGTACTTC
- | - | TRBJ2-5 | TRBV27 | CASRSGTPDNQETQYF | TGTGCCAGCAGATCCGGGACGCCCGACAACCAAGAGACCCAGTACTTC
- | - | TRBJ1-3 | TRBV29-1 | CSVGGRNSGNTIYF | TGCAGCGTCGGAGGGCGGAACTCTGGAAACACCATATATTTT
- | - | TRBJ1-5 | TRBV15 | CATSASNQPQHF | TGTGCCACCAGCGCCAGCAATCAGCCCCAGCATTTT
- | - | TRBJ2-7 | TRBV3-1 | CASSQDRHYEQYF | TGTGCCAGCAGCCAAGATCGGCATTACGAGCAGTACTTC
- | - | TRBJ2-3 | TRBV29-1 | CSARRGYPYTDTQYF | TGCAGCGCCCGAAGGGGGTATCCTTACACAGATACGCAGTATTTT
- | TRBD1 | TRBJ2-3 | TRBV12-3/TRBV12-4 | CASSRPGQGADTQYF | TGTGCCAGCAGTCGGCCGGGACAGGGGGCAGATACGCAGTATTTT
- | - | TRBJ1-1 | TRBV29-1 | CSAAIWGASDTEAFF | TGCAGCGCCGCAATCTGGGGGGCTAGCGACACTGAAGCTTTCTTT
- | - | TRBJ2-3 | TRBV20-1 | CSARDRLATDTQYF | TGCAGTGCTAGAGATCGGCTAGCGACAGATACGCAGTATTTT
- | - | TRBJ2-3 | TRBV13 | CACQGSWGTDTQYF | TGTGCCTGCCAAGGTTCGTGGGGCACAGATACGCAGTATTTT
- | - | TRBJ2-1 | TRBV12-3/TRBV12-4 | CASRDTFNEQFF | TGTGCCAGCCGGGACACCTTCAATGAGCAGTTCTTC
- | - | TRBJ2-3 | TRBV15 | CATSREDMGWGTDTQYF | TGTGCCACCAGCAGAGAGGACATGGGATGGGGCACAGATACGCAGTATTTT
- | - | TRBJ2-7 | TRBV20-1 | CSARVGFEQYF | TGCAGTGCTAGAGTTGGGTTCGAGCAGTACTTC
- | - | TRBJ2-7 | TRBV3-1 | CASTPYPQGNPHGEQYF | TGTGCCAGCACCCCCTACCCACAGGGTAACCCCCACGGAGAGCAGTACTTC
- | TRBD2 | TRBJ2-1 | TRBV20-1 | CSAVTSGVGSEQFF | TGCAGTGCTGTGACTAGCGGAGTTGGGAGCGAGCAGTTCTTC
- | - | TRBJ1-1 | TRBV19 | CASSSFSDKNEAFF | TGTGCCAGTAGCTCTTTTTCGGACAAGAACGAAGCTTTCTTT
- | TRBD1 | TRBJ2-4 | TRBV6-9 | CASNRQGNF | TGTGCCAGCAACAGACAGGGGAACTTC
- | - | TRBJ1-2 | TRBV29-1 | CSVEDRELSRWGYTF | TGCAGCGTTGAAGATCGGGAGCTGAGCCGTTGGGGCTACACCTTC
- | TRBD1 | TRBJ2-2 | TRBV6-4 | CASRGQEAGELFF | TGTGCCAGCCGCGGACAGGAGGCCGGGGAGCTGTTTTTT
- | - | TRBJ2-1 | TRBV23-1 | CAMTGEQFF | TGCGCCATGACGGGTGAGCAGTTCTTC
- | - | TRBJ2-1 | TRBV5-1 | CASSLVRGPVDNEQFF | TGCGCCAGCAGCTTGGTGCGGGGGCCCGTTGACAATGAGCAGTTCTTC
- | TRBD2 | TRBJ2-5 | TRBV15 | CATSRGRLAGMQETQYF | TGTGCCACCAGCAGGGGGAGGCTAGCGGGAATGCAAGAGACCCAGTACTTC
once | - | TRBJ1-5 | TRBV6-5 | CASSRNNQPQHF | TGTGCCAGCAGTCGGAATAATCAGCCCCAGCATTTT
- | TRBD1 | TRBJ2-7 | TRBV29-1 | CSVEEGGGYPSYEQYF | TGCAGCGTTGAAGAAGGGGGCGGATACCCTTCCTACGAGCAGTACTTC
few | - | TRBJ2-7 | TRBV12-3/TRBV12-4 | CASSLRGGTYEQYF | TGTGCCAGCAGTTTACGCGGTGGAACCTACGAGCAGTACTTC
- | TRBD1 | TRBJ2-7 | TRBV24-1 | CATSTPGQGADEQYF | TGTGCCACAAGTACGCCGGGACAGGGCGCCGACGAGCAGTACTTC
- | TRBD1 | TRBJ1-3 | TRBV4-1 | CASSQGRQGITGNTIYF | TGCGCCAGCAGCCAAGGACGACAGGGGATAACTGGAAACACCATATATTTT
- | - | TRBJ2-5 | TRBV12-3/TRBV12-4 | CASMGEEETQYF | TGTGCCAGCATGGGGGAGGAAGAGACCCAGTACTTC
- | TRBD2 | TRBJ2-1 | TRBV20-1 | CSAKGTSGRGEQFF | TGCAGTGCTAAGGGGACTAGCGGGAGAGGTGAGCAGTTCTTC
- | - | TRBJ2-1 | TRBV2 | CASSAAVYNEQFF | TGTGCCAGCAGTGCAGCGGTATACAATGAGCAGTTCTTC
- | TRBD2 | TRBJ2-7 | TRBV7-9 | CASSLPTGLAGGNEQYF | TGTGCCAGCAGCTTACCGACGGGGCTAGCGGGCGGCAACGAGCAGTACTTC
- | TRBD1 | TRBJ2-7 | TRBV10-3 | CAISRTGGYEQYF | TGTGCCATCAGCCGGACAGGGGGCTACGAGCAGTACTTC
- | TRBD2 | TRBJ2-7 | TRBV27 | CASRPLAGLSYEQYF | TGTGCCAGCAGGCCGTTAGCGGGGTTATCCTACGAGCAGTACTTC
- | - | TRBJ1-2 | TRBV29-1 | CSDRYNYGYTF | TGCAGCGACAGGTATAACTATGGCTACACCTTC
- | - | TRBJ1-2 | TRBV4-1 | CASSQLTRGVLRGGYTF | TGCGCCAGCAGCCAACTCACCCGGGGGGTGTTGAGGGGTGGCTACACCTTC
- | - | TRBJ2-5 | TRBV6-2/TRBV6-3 | CASRRDGAQETQYF | TGTGCCAGCAGACGGGACGGAGCCCAAGAGACCCAGTACTTC
once | TRBD1 | TRBJ1-4 | TRBV5-1 | CASSLAGTANEKLFF | TGCGCCAGCAGCTTGGCCGGGACAGCTAATGAAAAACTGTTTTTT
once | - | TRBJ2-7 | TRBV2 | CASRAAGRPDF | TGTGCCAGCAGGGCGGCTGGCAGGCCTGACTTC
- | TRBD1 | TRBJ1-2 | TRBV29-1 | CSATATGPQTGGYTF | TGCAGCGCAACAGCGACAGGGCCTCAAACGGGGGGCTACACCTTC
- | - | TRBJ1-2 | TRBV28 | CASSLWAGAYGYTF | TGTGCCAGCAGTTTATGGGCGGGTGCCTATGGCTACACCTTC
- | - | TRBJ1-2 | TRBV19 | CASSMGDYGYTF | TGTGCCAGTAGTATGGGAGACTATGGCTACACCTTC
once | - | TRBJ1-5 | TRBV20-1 | CSASRSQGQPQHF | TGCAGTGCTAGCCGGTCACAGGGCCAGCCCCAGCATTTT
- | - | TRBJ2-1 | TRBV11-2 | CASTSPPDEQFF | TGTGCCAGCACCTCGCCCCCTGATGAGCAGTTCTTC
- | - | TRBJ2-1 | TRBV20-1 | CSAEHRQTYNEQFF | TGCAGTGCCGAGCACCGACAAACCTACAATGAGCAGTTCTTC
- | - | TRBJ1-2 | TRBV15 | CATSRAQDGLNYGYTF | TGTGCCACCAGCAGAGCCCAGGACGGGCTTAACTATGGCTACACCTTC
- | TRBD2 | TRBJ2-5 | TRBV7-9 | CASSFPASGRETQYF | TGTGCCAGCAGCTTCCCAGCTAGCGGGAGAGAGACCCAGTACTTC
- | - | TRBJ2-7 | TRBV20-1 | CSARNREAGEQYF | TGCAGTGCCCGAAACAGGGAAGCCGGCGAGCAGTACTTC
- | - | TRBJ2-7 | TRBV5-1 | CASSPDHSYEQYF | TGCGCCAGCAGCCCAGACCACTCCTACGAGCAGTACTTC
- | - | TRBJ2-1 | TRBV27 | CASSFGQQNEQFF | TGTGCCAGCAGTTTCGGGCAGCAAAATGAGCAGTTCTTC
few | TRBD1 | TRBJ1-6 | TRBV9 | CASSVGDSGSPLHF | TGTGCCAGCAGCGTAGGGGACAGCGGTTCACCCCTCCACTTT
- | TRBD2 | TRBJ2-7 | TRBV7-9 | CASSLKAGGPPEQYF | TGTGCCAGCAGCTTAAAAGCGGGAGGGCCCCCCGAGCAGTACTTC
- | - | TRBJ2-3 | TRBV29-1 | CSDDKGGTDTQYF | TGCAGCGACGACAAAGGGGGGACAGATACGCAGTATTTT